The sample holds one count of the clone carrying this T cell receptor (beta chain). Antigen: not known. The CDR3 has 16 amino acids. Per the germline V gene, CDR1 is LNHDA and CDR2 is SQIVND (reference sequence). Trimming took 5 bases from V and 5 from J; bases not matched to a gene: 9. Profiling of TCR beta VDJ combinations and CDR3 sequences used genomic DNA as template. TCRdb re-derived calls from the reads in MiXCR, one entry per CDR3 protein. The sample lists 150,000 to 200,000 distinct CDR3 sequences, less than 60% occurring once. Previously, flow cytometry had revealed CD8+CD57+ cell expansion in the patients chosen for sequencing. Patient blood was sampled before any therapy had been received. This record comes from a study of CD8+CD57+ T cells in acquired aplastic anemia. Broader study findings: Between patients and controls, 25 to 30 CD8+ CDR3 sequences were found in common.

This clonotype originated in a human donor with aplastic anemia. The sample comprised sorted CD4+, CD8+, or CD8+CD57+ T cells (not recorded which) from PBMCs. This chain links TRBV19 with TRBJ1-5; 10 bases line up with TRBD1. The CDR3 nucleotides are TGTGCCAGTAGTGGAGAGACAGGGGGCGACCATCAGCCCCAGCATTTT. Its translation is CASSGETGGDHQPQHF.